This TCR beta chain was obtained from a study of neurological immune-mediated disorders. PBMCs numbering 2 million and stored at -80 C yielded the unsorted libraries. J lost 6 bases, V lost 8 bases, and 11 bases had no gene match. The CDR3 sequence is 15 residues long. The germline V gene encodes CDR1 MNHEY and CDR2 SVGEGT. The authors made cDNA by 5'RACE with 10-nucleotide random UMIs. From the 5' RACE reads, TCRdb called clonotypes with MiXCR, one entry per CDR3 protein. The table records tens of thousands of distinct CDR3 sequences, 13% to 15% of them present only once. The specimen was PBMCs. The chain couples TRBV6-2 or TRBV6-3 to TRBJ1-5; 9 bases line up with TRBD1. The receptor's source is a woman aged 45-60 years with HTLV-1-associated myelopathy (HAM/TSP). Written as DNA, the CDR3 is TGTGCCAGCTGCCCCGGGGGACAGGGCCGTCAGCCCCAGCATTTT. Translated, it gives CASCPGGQGRQPQHF.